A selection of T cell receptor beta chains follows, all from one sample in a study of blood T cell repertoires in COVID-19. Clones were sequenced by immunoSEQ multiplex PCR, and TCRdb holds only the in-frame ones, with some missing. The repertoire consists of fewer than 250,000 clones, with around 86% occurring once and the leading ten covering roughly 2%. Sequences were obtained from PBMCs or T cells enriched from blood (not recorded which). The receptors derive from a woman between 45 and 65 years old who had recovered from COVID-19. Each CDR3 is given with its conserved first and last residue. The D gene is left open where the match is weak. Size is omitted from some rows. Given values are once, few, many or a class for expanded clones.

CAKRTSRQGRHEQFF TGCGCCAAGCGAACCTCCCGACAGGGTAGGCATGAGCAGTTCTTC TRBD1 few TRBJ2-1 TRBV23-1
CASSPYGTGGSQPQHF TGTGCCAGCAGCCCATACGGGACAGGGGGCTCTCAGCCCCAGCATTTT TRBD1 . TRBJ1-5 TRBV5-6
CASSPRTGEVTGELFF TGTGCCAGCAGCCCAAGGACAGGGGAAGTCACCGGGGAGCTGTTTTTT TRBD1 . TRBJ2-2 TRBV11-3
CASSLNRGSGYTF TGTGCCAGCAGCTTAAACAGGGGATCCGGCTACACCTTC TRBD1 . TRBJ1-2 TRBV7-8
CASTLTTDRGSTPGNTIYF TGTGCCAGCACCTTAACGACGGACAGGGGGTCCACCCCTGGAAACACCATATATTTT TRBD1 . TRBJ1-3 TRBV7-3
CASSYTGQGNGYTF TGTGCCAGCAGTTACACCGGACAGGGGAATGGCTACACCTTC TRBD1 . TRBJ1-2 TRBV6-5
CASSISAGVYGYTF TGTGCCAGTAGTATTAGTGCAGGGGTCTATGGCTACACCTTC . few TRBJ1-2 TRBV19
CASSYNPSGSSYEQYF TGTGCCAGCAGTTATAATCCTAGCGGTAGCTCCTACGAGCAGTACTTC TRBD2 . TRBJ2-7 TRBV6-2/TRBV6-3
CASSRTGLVQGYEQYF TGTGCCAGCAGCCGAACGGGACTAGTTCAGGGCTACGAGCAGTACTTC TRBD2 . TRBJ2-7 TRBV5-4
CATSEGWTVYEQYF TGTGCCACATCCGAAGGGTGGACAGTCTACGAGCAGTACTTC . . TRBJ2-7 TRBV19
CASSINRSGRAGELFF TGTGCCAGTAGTATAAATCGAAGCGGGAGGGCCGGGGAGCTGTTTTTT TRBD2 . TRBJ2-2 TRBV19
CASSSRAGTGSNQPQHF TGTGCCAGCAGCTCTCGGGCGGGGACAGGGAGCAATCAGCCCCAGCATTTT TRBD1 . TRBJ1-5 TRBV7-2
CATSRGREYEQFF TGTGCCACCAGCAGGGGTAGGGAGTATGAGCAGTTCTTC . few TRBJ2-1 TRBV15
CASSSGGSNQPQHF TGTGCCAGCAGCTCAGGGGGAAGCAATCAGCCCCAGCATTTT TRBD1 . TRBJ1-5 TRBV7-8
CASRRQGAGNTIYF TGTGCCAGCAGGAGACAGGGTGCTGGAAACACCATATATTTT TRBD1 . TRBJ1-3 TRBV5-6
CASSPGQTYEQYF TGTGCCAGCAGCCCGGGACAGACCTACGAGCAGTACTTC TRBD1 . TRBJ2-7 TRBV11-3
CASSLKGLAGVAIIYEQYF TGCGCCAGCAGCTTAAAAGGACTAGCGGGAGTTGCTATAATCTACGAGCAGTACTTC TRBD2 few TRBJ2-7 TRBV5-1
CASSRTTQSAVEQYF TGTGCCAGCAGCCGTACGACTCAATCCGCGGTCGAGCAGTACTTC . . TRBJ2-7 TRBV7-2
CASSYSIQGSETQYF TGTGCCAGCAGTTACTCGATCCAGGGCTCAGAGACCCAGTACTTC . once TRBJ2-5 TRBV6-5
CASSADRINYGYTF TGTGCCAGCAGTGCAGACAGAATTAACTATGGCTACACCTTC . . TRBJ1-2 TRBV28
CASSFDPTGGQPQHF TGTGCCAGCAGTTTCGACCCGACAGGTGGTCAGCCCCAGCATTTT . . TRBJ1-5 TRBV5-5
CASSLDNLEGYTF TGTGCCAGCAGCCTAGACAATCTAGAAGGCTACACCTTC . . TRBJ1-2 TRBV11-2
CASSINNPYGYTF TGTGCCAGTAGCATTAACAATCCCTATGGCTACACCTTC . once TRBJ1-2 TRBV19
CASSYGTVHEAFF TGTGCCAGCAGCTACGGGACAGTCCATGAAGCTTTCTTT TRBD1 . TRBJ1-1 TRBV7-6
CASSAGLNTDTQYF TGTGCCAGCAGCGCCGGACTAAACACAGATACGCAGTATTTT . . TRBJ2-3 TRBV11-1
CASSSRTGRLEQYF TGTGCCAGCAGTTCACGGACAGGTCGTTTGGAGCAGTACTTC TRBD1 . TRBJ2-7 TRBV2
CASSQRDRPAQHF TGTGCCAGCAGCCAGAGGGACAGGCCGGCCCAGCATTTT TRBD1 . TRBJ1-5 TRBV3-1/TRBV3-2
CASSLYAGTEAFF TGTGCCAGCAGTTTATACGCGGGGACTGAAGCTTTCTTT . . TRBJ1-1 TRBV28
CASRGAGRETQYF TGTGCCAGCAGAGGCGCAGGTAGGGAGACCCAGTACTTC . . TRBJ2-5 TRBV6-5
CASSQDGTSGIETQYF TGCGCCAGCAGCCAAGATGGGACTAGCGGGATAGAGACCCAGTACTTC TRBD2 . TRBJ2-5 TRBV4-3
CASSYERTSGNLVQYF TGTGCCAGCAGTTACGAGAGGACTAGCGGGAATCTGGTGCAGTACTTC TRBD2 . TRBJ2-7 TRBV6-5
CASSYGGNSPLHF TGTGCCAGCAGCTACGGAGGTAATTCACCCCTCCACTTT . . TRBJ1-6 TRBV7-8
CASSARVRGGDTEAFF TGTGCCAGCAGCGCCCGAGTCAGGGGAGGGGACACTGAAGCTTTCTTT . . TRBJ1-1 TRBV9
CAWVTGQHF TGTGCCTGGGTCACGGGCCAGCATTTT . . TRBJ1-5 TRBV30
CASSLDRGHSNQPQHF TGTGCCAGCAGCTTGGATCGGGGACATAGCAATCAGCCCCAGCATTTT . few TRBJ1-5 TRBV5-6
CASSPTRDSVFF TGTGCCAGCTCACCAACCCGGGACTCAGTGTTTTTT . . TRBJ1-4 TRBV18
CASRSPGTGNFVGYTF TGTGCCAGCAGATCGCCCGGGACAGGGAATTTTGTCGGCTACACCTTC TRBD1 . TRBJ1-2 TRBV5-4
CASSLGGSGNQPQHF TGTGCCAGCAGCTTAGGTGGCTCTGGCAATCAGCCCCAGCATTTT . . TRBJ1-5 TRBV7-9
CAAGTGNQPQHF TGTGCCGCCGGGACAGGCAATCAGCCCCAGCATTTT TRBD1 . TRBJ1-5 TRBV6-5
CASSEGAGAYNEQFF TGTGCCAGCAGTGAAGGGGCTGGCGCTTACAATGAGCAGTTCTTC . . TRBJ2-1 TRBV2
CASSRGTSGRRYEQFF TGTGCCAGCAGCCGAGGGACTAGCGGGAGGAGGTATGAGCAGTTCTTC TRBD2 . TRBJ2-1 TRBV5-6
CASSTIGSYEQYF TGTGCCAGCAGCACCATTGGGAGCTACGAGCAGTACTTC . . TRBJ2-7 TRBV28
CASTGLGGTQYF TGTGCCAGCACGGGCCTAGGGGGGACCCAGTACTTC . . TRBJ2-5 TRBV3-1/TRBV3-2
CASTTGVREKLFF TGTGCCAGCACAACGGGGGTTCGTGAAAAACTGTTTTTT . . TRBJ1-4 TRBV27
CASSYSGSGAHEQYF TGTGCCAGCAGTTACTCGGGTAGCGGGGCCCACGAGCAGTACTTC TRBD2 few TRBJ2-7 TRBV6-2/TRBV6-3
CASSTLGADTQYF TGTGCCAGTAGTACCCTAGGGGCAGATACGCAGTATTTT . . TRBJ2-3 TRBV19
CASSSGNLQRSVHTQYF TGTGCCAGCAGTTCGGGAAACCTGCAGAGGAGCGTCCATACGCAGTATTTT . . TRBJ2-3 TRBV27
CASSWGPGANQPQHF TGTGCCAGTAGTTGGGGGCCCGGGGCCAATCAGCCCCAGCATTTT . . TRBJ1-5 TRBV19
CASSSGLDNVGELFF TGTGCCAGCAGCAGCGGACTAGATAATGTCGGGGAGCTGTTTTTT TRBD2 . TRBJ2-2 TRBV7-6
CASSFSETQYF TGTGCCAGCAGCTTCTCGGAGACCCAGTACTTC . . TRBJ2-5 TRBV7-8
CATSQGGIGNTIYF TGTGCCACCAGCCAGGGGGGAATTGGAAACACCATATATTTT TRBD1 . TRBJ1-3 TRBV15
CASSLVVGVATQYF TGCGCCAGCAGCTTGGTGGTAGGGGTGGCGACCCAGTACTTC . . TRBJ2-5 TRBV5-1
CASSLLAGQGYGYTF TGTGCCAGCAGCTTATTGGCCGGACAGGGCTATGGCTACACCTTC TRBD1 . TRBJ1-2 TRBV7-2
CASSLRLSTNEKLFF TGTGCCAGCAGCTTGCGGCTATCAACTAATGAAAAACTGTTTTTT . . TRBJ1-4 TRBV7-6
CASSHDRLGAFF TGTGCCAGCAGCCACGACAGGTTGGGAGCTTTCTTT . . TRBJ1-1 TRBV28